This T cell receptor (beta chain) was observed in a study of shared clonotypes between healthy human individuals. In the study overall: CD4 naive and CD4 memory each took three plates per donor, while CD8 naive took two and CD8 memory one.

Deep-level settings were used for running the assay. TCRdb's table, derived via immunoSEQ multiplex PCR, lists solely in-frame clones and lacks some. The repertoire has roughly 1,100,000 clones, 65% to 75% of them found once; the top ten carry about 1.5%. The study, taken as a whole, reports: Naive CD4 clonotypes were shared across a handful of donors at roughly 5.3%.

This CDR3 comprises 14 residues. V dropped 6 bases and J dropped 5 bases, with 19 bases sitting between them. Germline CDR1 is SQVTM and CDR2 is ANQGSEA. As concerns this clone: The antigen remains undetermined.

The donor cohort consisted entirely of Caucasian adults residing in Nashville, Tennessee. This rearrangement joins TRBV29-1 to TRBJ2-5; a possible D gene is TRBD1 (5 bases). The clonotype originates from a young man in good health. The sequencing sample was made of memory CD4+ T cells sorted from blood. The sample's subset: CD45RA-negative fraction. The CDR3 nucleotides are TGCAGCGTGTCGATTCCAGGGCTGCCCGAGACCCAGTACTTC. Protein sequence: CSVSIPGLPETQYF.